This T cell receptor (beta chain) was sequenced for a study of Graves' ophthalmopathy and Graves' hyperthyroidism. In the study overall: Researchers obtained peripheral blood at initial diagnosis, before any treatment had begun. Study findings and constraints: Most expanded thyroid clonotypes above 0.001 frequency also appeared in blood.

The authors diagnosed from clinical symptoms, serum thyroxine, TRAb, thyroid ultrasound and orbital computed tomography. PBMCs had their origin in fresh peripheral blood (roughly 10 ml). TCR beta CDR3 amplification used RNA transcripts. After a first-round RT-PCR with HTBI primers, a second-round multiplex PCR was run. One entry per CDR3 protein, called by TCRdb with MiXCR from the multiplex PCR reads. The sample carries 350,000 or so distinct CDR3 sequences, about a sixth recorded once. Ten or more counts support this clonotype. Its cognate antigen is unknown. Germline and junction disagree at one end, which may indicate a read error. Germline assignment: CDR1 DFQATT and CDR2 SNEGSKA (reference sequence). CDR3 length equals 14 residues.

The origin of this receptor is an adult man with Graves' ophthalmopathy. The chain has TRBV20-1 and TRBJ1-3; TRBD1 is a possible D gene (5 bases). Sequencing was performed on peripheral blood. CDR3 protein: CGASPGAGGNTIYF. CDR3 nucleotide sequence: TGCGGTGCTAGTCCCGGGGCAGGTGGAAACACCATATATTTT.